Listed here are 18 T cell receptor beta chains from one sample, sequenced in a study of T cells after yellow fever vaccination. TCRdb re-analysed the 5' RACE reads in MiXCR, keeping a single row per CDR3 protein. The profile shows around 600,000 distinct CDR3 sequences, around an eighth of them singletons. The material sequenced was PBMCs, taken on the day of the yellow fever booster vaccination. These receptors came from a man under 40 who received the YFV17D yellow fever vaccine.

The rearrangement uses TRBV12-3 or TRBV12-4 and TRBJ2-7; D might be TRBD1 (6 bases). V was clipped by 3 bases and J by 2 bases, with 11 bases between them. The CDR3 loop spans 14 amino acids. CDR3 sequence reads: CASSLGTHPYEQYF. The CDR3 region has the DNA TGTGCCAGCAGTTTGGGGACACATCCCTACGAGCAGTACTTC.

The table lists this clonotype with a few counts. The rearrangement joins TRBV30 to TRBJ2-1, with D perhaps matching TRBD2 (5 bases). Germline V gene sequence: CDR1 GTSNPN, CDR2 SVGIG (reference sequence). The CDR3 spans 14 residues. Deletions cut 0 bases from V and 2 bases from J, with 8 bases between. The CDR3 DNA is TGTGCCTGGAGTGTAGGAGGTCCCTACAATGAGCAGTTCTTC. It is translated as CAWSVGGPYNEQFF. The full variable domain, in which reference TRBV30 and TRBJ2-1 provide the parts outside the CDR3, is SQTIHQWPATLVQPVGSPLSLECTVEGTSNPNLYWYRQAAGRGLQLLFYSVGIGQISSEVPQNLSASRPQDRQFILSSKKLLLSDSGFYLCAWSVGGPYNEQFFGPGTRLTVL.

This clonotype showed up many times. This chain uses TRBV10-1 with TRBJ1-2; possible D gene TRBD1, 5 bases. The CDR3 runs to 13 residues. CDR1 is WNHNN and CDR2 is SYGVQD in the germline V gene (reference sequence). V lost 6 bases, J lost 4 bases, and 12 bases lay in between. In DNA, the CDR3 is TGCGCCAGCAGCCCGGGACGGACCTATGGCTACACCTTC. This translates into CASSPGRTYGYTF.

The chain is built from TRBV20-1 and TRBJ1-5, with 10 nucleotides matching TRBD1. Trimming cost V 2 bases and J 6 bases; bases outside gene matches: 7. CDR1 is DFQATT, CDR2 SNEGSKA, per germline (reference sequence). The CDR3 runs to 15 residues. CDR3 region: CSARRQGAHGQPQHF. As DNA, the CDR3 is TGCAGTGCTAGACGACAGGGGGCTCATGGTCAGCCCCAGCATTTT.

This clonotype has more than one count but fewer than ten. This chain links TRBV10-3 with TRBJ2-7; D gene ambiguous. The germline V and J ends were trimmed by 0 bases and 0 bases, with 12 bases remaining between them. The CDR3 runs to 16 residues. In germline, CDR1 is ENHRY, CDR2 SYGVKD. The CDR3 here is CAISESKGPGSYEQYF. In nucleotides, the CDR3 is TGTGCCATCAGTGAGTCAAAAGGTCCTGGCTCCTACGAGCAGTACTTC.

V and J are TRBV20-1 and TRBJ1-5; TRBD1 might be the D (5 bases). The CDR3 is 14 amino acids. Germline lookup yields CDR1 DFQATT and CDR2 SNEGSKA (reference sequence). The germline V and J ends were trimmed by 0 bases and 10 bases, with 16 bases remaining between them. CDR3: CSARELQAQGPQHF. For the CDR3, the DNA is TGCAGTGCTAGAGAGTTACAGGCCCAAGGACCCCAGCATTTT.

The rearrangement joins TRBV20-1 to TRBJ2-3, with D possibly being TRBD1 or TRBD2 (7 bases each). Germline V gives CDR1 DFQATT, CDR2 SNEGSKA (reference sequence). This CDR3 is built from 15 residues. V dropped 6 bases and J dropped 4 bases, with 20 bases sitting between them. The CDR3 protein is CSARGGGSIADTQYF. Here the CDR3 DNA reads TGCAGTGCCAGGGGGGGCGGGAGCATTGCAGATACGCAGTATTTT.

This clonotype was picked up a small number of times. The CDR3 nucleotides are TGCAGCACCTTCAGCCCTAGCTCCTACGAGCAGTACTTC. Protein product: CSTFSPSSYEQYF. The V gene is TRBV29-1, the J gene TRBJ2-7; D remains unclear. The germline V and J ends were trimmed by 8 bases and 0 bases, with 14 bases remaining between them. The CDR3 consists of 13 residues. Germline CDR1 SQVTM, CDR2 ANQGSEA.

The chain combines TRBV28 with TRBJ1-4; perhaps TRBD1 as D (5 bases). Germline V gene sequence: CDR1 MDHEN, CDR2 SYDVKM. The CDR3 contains 16 residues. V was cut by 2 bases and J by 6 bases, with 16 bases left in between. CDR3 in DNA: TGTGCCAGCAGTTTAAGTTATGGGGGAGGATATGAAAAACTGTTTTTT. Encoded protein: CASSLSYGGGYEKLFF.

This clonotype was observed many times. CDR3 sequence: CASSQTLLEGSYEQYF. The DNA of the CDR3 is TGCGCCAGCAGCCAAACGCTCCTAGAGGGGTCCTACGAGCAGTACTTC. This chain links TRBV4-3 with TRBJ2-7, with D possibly called TRBD1 or TRBD2 (5 bases each). The CDR3 is 16 amino acids. V shed 2 bases and J shed 1 base, with 15 bases lying between them. The germline V gene has CDR1 LGHNA and CDR2 YSLEER.

CDR3: CASSVRAVADTQYF. DNA for the CDR3: TGTGCCAGCAGCGTGCGGGCAGTGGCGGATACGCAGTATTTT. The gene calls are TRBV7-2 and TRBJ2-3; D is possibly TRBD2 (5 bases). V lost 5 bases to trimming and J lost 6 bases, with 15 bases between them. This CDR3 spans 14 amino acids. CDR1 is SGHTA, CDR2 FQGNSA, per germline.

This chain uses TRBV20-1 with TRBJ2-7; D may be TRBD2 (5 bases). The length of the CDR3 is 13 residues. CDR1 and CDR2 from the germline V gene are DFQATT and SNEGSKA (reference sequence). Trimming pared 3 bases from V and 2 bases from J, leaving 11 bases between. CDR3 loop: CSASADSAYEQYF. As DNA, the CDR3 is TGCAGTGCTAGTGCGGACTCCGCCTACGAGCAGTACTTC.

This CDR3 reads CASSWDLVSKQFF. For the CDR3, the DNA is TGTGCCAGCAGCTGGGACCTCGTATCTAAGCAGTTCTTC. The V call is TRBV6-2 or TRBV6-3, the J call TRBJ2-1, with D perhaps given as TRBD1 or TRBD2 (5 bases each). CDR1 MNHEY and CDR2 SVGEGT come from the germline V gene. The CDR3 loop spans 13 amino acids. Trimming pared 6 bases from V and 11 bases from J, leaving 17 bases between.

The genes are TRBV5-1 and TRBJ2-5; D uncertain. The germline V gene has CDR1 SGHRS and CDR2 YFSETQ. V lost 0 bases to trimming and J lost 2 bases, with 11 bases between them. The length of the CDR3 is 15 residues. In DNA form, the CDR3 reads TGCGCCAGCAGCTTGGCCGTCGGAACACAAGAGACCCAGTACTTC. It codes for CASSLAVGTQETQYF. The entire variable domain, with the rest obtained from reference TRBV5-1 and TRBJ2-5, is as follows: KAGVTQTPRYLIKTRGQQVTLSCSPISGHRSVSWYQQTPGQGLQFLFEYFSETQRNKGNFPGRFSGRQFSNSRSEMNVSTLELGDSALYLCASSLAVGTQETQYFGPGTRLLVL.

A few counts support this clonotype. The rearrangement links TRBV20-1 to TRBJ2-7; D is unclear. The CDR3 totals 12 residues. From germline, CDR1 is DFQATT and CDR2 SNEGSKA (reference sequence). Trimming removed 8 bases at V and 3 bases at J, with 14 bases between. CDR3: CSTGSSFYEQYF. DNA for the CDR3: TGCAGTACCGGGTCCTCTTTCTACGAGCAGTACTTC.

This clonotype was seen only a few times. This rearrangement joins TRBV12-3 or TRBV12-4 to TRBJ2-2; no reliable D call. The CDR3 has 14 residues. V was pared by 3 bases and J by 5 bases, with 10 bases between. The CDR3 is CASSFGPRTGELFF. The CDR3 bases are TGTGCCAGCAGTTTCGGGCCGAGGACCGGGGAGCTGTTTTTT.

This clonotype turned up a few times. The rearrangement links TRBV4-1 to TRBJ1-5; D ambiguous. Per germline, CDR1 MGHRA and CDR2 YSYEKL. The CDR3 sequence is 15 residues long. V dropped 2 bases and J dropped 3 bases, with 11 bases sitting between them. CDR3 bases: TGCGCCAGCAGCCAATACGGAGCGCTCAATCAGCCCCAGCATTTT. Encoded protein: CASSQYGALNQPQHF.

This clonotype was picked up a small number of times. This chain joins TRBV7-8 and TRBJ1-1; no clear D. The germline gives CDR1 SGHVS, CDR2 FQNEAQ. Trimming removed 3 bases at V and 3 bases at J, with 23 bases between. The CDR3 contains 18 residues. CDR3: CASSFKGRGSRLDTEAFF. The CDR3 DNA is TGTGCCAGCAGCTTCAAAGGTAGAGGAAGTCGTTTAGACACTGAAGCTTTCTTT.